This is a list of T cell receptor beta chains from one sample in a study of T cells after yellow fever vaccination. In TCRdb, the 5' RACE reads were re-called with MiXCR into one record per CDR3 protein. Of fewer than 450,000 distinct CDR3 sequences in the sample, 3% to 4.5% were seen once. The source was PBMCs, collected 5 days after the yellow fever booster vaccination. These receptors came from a man aged 18 to 30 who received the YFV17D yellow fever vaccine. CDR3s include the opening cysteine and the closing phenylalanine or tryptophan. D genes are given only for firm matches. Not every row has a clone size; where given, it reads once, few, many or a size class.

NA	TRBV5-1	many	TRBJ1-6	16	CASQGQGSAYNSPLHF	TGCGCCAGCCAAGGCCAGGGGTCGGCTTATAATTCACCCCTCCACTTT
TRBD1	TRBV10-3	NA	TRBJ1-6	13	CAHQGGSHSPLHF	TGTGCACATCAGGGGGGCTCACATTCACCCCTCCACTTT
TRBD1	TRBV19	few	TRBJ1-1	14	CASNPGQGSTEAFF	TGTGCCTCCAACCCGGGACAGGGAAGCACTGAAGCTTTCTTT
NA	TRBV30	NA	TRBJ2-2	15	CAWNTGSLRNGELFF	TGTGCCTGGAACACCGGGTCCCTGCGGAACGGGGAGCTGTTTTTT
NA	TRBV4-2	many	TRBJ1-1	16	CASSLPIQGENTEAFF	TGTGCCAGCAGCCTACCTATACAGGGTGAGAACACTGAAGCTTTCTTT
NA	TRBV6-5	few	TRBJ1-1	17	CASSYSGLFWENTEAFF	TGTGCCAGCAGTTACTCCGGCCTGTTCTGGGAGAACACTGAAGCTTTCTTT
TRBD2	TRBV7-2	few	TRBJ2-5	16	CASSKLAGAVQETQYF	TGTGCCAGCAGCAAACTAGCGGGGGCCGTGCAAGAGACCCAGTACTTC
TRBD1	TRBV6-5	few	TRBJ2-4	15	CASSSGTGGIFIQYF	TGTGCCAGCAGTTCCGGGACAGGGGGCATATTCATTCAGTACTTC
NA	TRBV20-1	NA	TRBJ2-7	14	CSASLGVHSYEQYF	TGCAGTGCTAGTCTGGGCGTACACTCCTACGAGCAGTACTTC
NA	TRBV27	few	TRBJ1-1	13	CASTNTWGTEAFF	TGTGCCAGCACCAATACTTGGGGGACTGAAGCTTTCTTT
TRBD2	TRBV24-1	NA	TRBJ2-3	17	CATSDLPASGGTDTQYF	TGTGCCACCAGTGATTTACCGGCTAGCGGGGGGACAGATACGCAGTATTTT
TRBD2	TRBV24-1	NA	TRBJ2-5	17	CATSEHRTSGGQETQYF	TGTGCCACCAGTGAGCATAGGACTAGCGGGGGACAAGAGACCCAGTACTTC
NA	TRBV5-5	NA	TRBJ1-5	13	CASSFDGNQPQHF	TGTGCCAGCAGTTTTGACGGGAATCAGCCCCAGCATTTT
NA	TRBV5-1	many	TRBJ2-1	11	CASRFNNEQFF	TGCGCCAGCAGGTTTAACAATGAGCAGTTCTTC
NA	TRBV5-1	few	TRBJ2-5	14	CASSSLTVQETQYF	TGCGCCAGCAGCTCGCTGACAGTCCAAGAGACCCAGTACTTC
TRBD1	TRBV27	NA	TRBJ2-3	17	CASSVFRDRVHTDTQYF	TGTGCCAGCAGTGTGTTCCGGGACAGGGTACACACAGATACGCAGTATTTT
NA	TRBV6-9	many	TRBJ2-3	14	CASFGNRSTDTQYF	TGTGCCAGCTTTGGAAACAGGAGCACAGATACGCAGTATTTT
NA	TRBV6-5	NA	TRBJ2-1	14	CASSYSGRYNEQFF	TGTGCCAGCAGTTACTCCGGCAGGTACAATGAGCAGTTCTTC
NA	TRBV5-4	many	TRBJ2-3	14	CASTQAVSTDTQYF	TGTGCCAGCACCCAAGCGGTGAGCACAGATACGCAGTATTTT
NA	TRBV24-1	many	TRBJ1-1	13	CATSERDGTEAFF	TGTGCCACCAGTGAAAGGGATGGCACTGAAGCTTTCTTT
TRBD2	TRBV6-6	many	TRBJ2-1	17	CASSLSGGPPGNNEQFF	TGTGCCAGCAGCCTGAGCGGGGGGCCGCCTGGGAACAATGAGCAGTTCTTC
NA	TRBV10-3	many	TRBJ1-5	14	CAISVRQSHQPQHF	TGTGCCATCAGTGTGCGACAATCTCATCAGCCCCAGCATTTT
NA	TRBV20-1	many	TRBJ2-1	11	CSALGHNEQFF	TGCAGTGCGCTGGGGCACAATGAGCAGTTCTTC
NA	TRBV7-2	many	TRBJ2-5	16	CASSSSGDSIQETQYF	TGTGCCAGCAGTTCATCGGGGGATTCTATCCAAGAGACCCAGTACTTC
TRBD2	TRBV20-1	few	TRBJ2-3	14	CSAWVAGGADTQYF	TGCAGTGCTTGGGTAGCGGGGGGGGCAGATACGCAGTATTTT
TRBD2	TRBV7-3	NA	TRBJ2-2	17	CASSLNPVSGGTGELFF	TGTGCCAGCAGCTTAAACCCAGTTAGCGGGGGGACCGGGGAGCTGTTTTTT
NA	TRBV6-6	NA	TRBJ2-7	13	CASRTWEGGEQYF	TGTGCCAGCAGGACCTGGGAGGGGGGGGAGCAGTACTTC
TRBD1	TRBV5-5	NA	TRBJ2-1	14	CASSLRQGKDEQFF	TGTGCCAGCAGCTTAAGACAGGGGAAGGATGAGCAGTTCTTC
NA	TRBV29-1	many	TRBJ2-2	14	CSVERRGEHGELFF	TGCAGCGTTGAAAGGAGGGGGGAGCACGGGGAGCTGTTTTTT
NA	TRBV6-5	NA	TRBJ1-3	17	CASSRAGAQRSGNTIYF	TGTGCCAGCAGTCGGGCCGGGGCGCAGCGCTCTGGAAACACCATATATTTT
NA	TRBV5-6	many	TRBJ2-5	13	CASSPEISETQYF	TGTGCCAGCAGCCCCGAGATCTCGGAGACCCAGTACTTC
TRBD2	TRBV4-1	few	TRBJ2-5	16	CASSQVQRGLQETQYF	TGCGCCAGCAGCCAAGTACAGCGGGGGCTCCAAGAGACCCAGTACTTC
NA	TRBV10-3	few	TRBJ2-2	19	CAISESRATGIANTGELFF	TGTGCCATCAGTGAGTCCAGGGCGACGGGGATCGCGAACACCGGGGAGCTGTTTTTT
NA	TRBV5-1	NA	TRBJ2-3	17	CASNFPPAGTTTDTQYF	TGCGCCAGCAACTTCCCTCCAGCAGGAACTACCACAGATACGCAGTATTTT
NA	TRBV10-3	few	TRBJ1-2	13	CAISTSEFYGYTF	TGTGCCATCAGTACTTCAGAATTCTATGGCTACACCTTC
TRBD2	TRBV9	NA	TRBJ2-5	17	CASSLTGTSGEVETQYF	TGTGCCAGCAGCCTGACCGGGACTAGCGGGGAGGTAGAGACCCAGTACTTC
TRBD2	TRBV27	NA	TRBJ2-2	14	CASRAGTRAGELFF	TGTGCCAGCAGGGCTGGGACTAGGGCCGGGGAGCTGTTTTTT
NA	TRBV6-1	many	TRBJ1-6	14	CASSEFGTNSPLHF	TGTGCCAGCAGTGAGTTCGGAACTAATTCACCCCTCCACTTT
TRBD2	TRBV10-3	NA	TRBJ2-3	15	CAISESLLAGITQYF	TGTGCCATCAGTGAAAGCCTTCTAGCGGGAATTACGCAGTATTTT
TRBD2	TRBV7-6	NA	TRBJ2-1	17	CASSATLAGGVYNEQFF	TGTGCCAGCAGCGCCACACTAGCGGGGGGGGTCTACAATGAGCAGTTCTTC
NA	TRBV12-3/TRBV12-4	NA	TRBJ1-5	15	CASSPAYGDHQPQHF	TGTGCCAGCAGTCCCGCATACGGGGACCATCAGCCCCAGCATTTT
TRBD1	TRBV6-6	NA	TRBJ1-2	14	CASSPTGGAYGYTF	TGTGCCAGCAGCCCGACAGGGGGCGCTTATGGCTACACCTTC
NA	TRBV4-1	NA	TRBJ1-1	15	CASSQGDIALTEAFF	TGCGCCAGCAGCCAAGGGGACATCGCGCTCACTGAAGCTTTCTTT
NA	TRBV4-1	NA	TRBJ1-1	13	CASSQVTATEAFF	TGCGCCAGCAGCCAAGTCACGGCCACTGAAGCTTTCTTT
NA	TRBV7-9	few	TRBJ1-2	11	CASRRSEGYTF	TGTGCCAGCAGAAGGAGTGAGGGCTACACCTTC
NA	TRBV11-2	NA	TRBJ1-1	13	CASSPNLKGEAFF	TGTGCCAGCAGCCCCAACCTCAAAGGTGAAGCTTTCTTT
NA	TRBV29-1	many	TRBJ2-1	12	CSLRGLNNEQFF	TGCAGCCTGAGGGGACTCAACAATGAGCAGTTCTTC
NA	TRBV27	NA	TRBJ2-1	14	CASTRSWGVDEQFF	TGTGCCAGCACCCGAAGTTGGGGGGTCGATGAGCAGTTCTTC
NA	TRBV24-1	NA	TRBJ2-5	12	CATSERGETQYF	TGTGCCACCAGTGAAAGGGGAGAGACCCAGTACTTC
NA	TRBV14	few	TRBJ2-1	12	CASSQEGYGQFF	TGTGCCAGCAGCCAAGAGGGCTACGGGCAGTTCTTC